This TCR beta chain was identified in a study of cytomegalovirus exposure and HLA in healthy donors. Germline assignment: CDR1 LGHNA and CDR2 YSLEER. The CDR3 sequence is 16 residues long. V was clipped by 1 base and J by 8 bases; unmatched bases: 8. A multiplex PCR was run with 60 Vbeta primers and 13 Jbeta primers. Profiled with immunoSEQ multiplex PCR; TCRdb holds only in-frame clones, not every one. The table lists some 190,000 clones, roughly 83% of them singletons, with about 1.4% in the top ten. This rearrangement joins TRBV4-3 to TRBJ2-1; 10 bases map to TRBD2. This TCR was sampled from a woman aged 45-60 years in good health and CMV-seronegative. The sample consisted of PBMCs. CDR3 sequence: CASSQAHSGGAHEQFF. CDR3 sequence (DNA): TGCGCCAGCAGCCAAGCTCACAGCGGGGGGGCTCATGAGCAGTTCTTC.